Sequencing of this T cell receptor (beta chain) was carried out in a study of cytomegalovirus exposure and HLA in healthy donors. Vbeta (60) and Jbeta (13) primers were used in the PCR. Libraries were prepared by immunoSEQ multiplex PCR; TCRdb keeps only in-frame clonotypes and omits some of them. The top ten hold 2.1% of the sample, which has about 90,000 clones, about 70% seen once. This CDR3 is 13 amino acids long. Trimming shortened V by 0 bases and J by 3 bases, and 6 bases separated the two germline ends. Germline-derived CDR1 and CDR2 are SGDLS and YYNGEE. Specimen: PBMCs. The chain employs TRBV9 and TRBJ1-2, with D possibly TRBD1 on 6 matching bases. This receptor was obtained from a man between 25 and 39 years old in good health and CMV-seronegative. The DNA for the CDR3 is TGTGCCAGCAGCGTAGGACAGGACTATGGCTACACCTTC. Protein product: CASSVGQDYGYTF.